A selection of T cell receptor beta chains follows, all from one sample in a study of T cell responses to AZD1222 COVID-19 vaccine. Measured with immunoSEQ multiplex PCR; TCRdb has only the in-frame clones, and not every one. This sample yields about 140,000 clones, of which about 90% are seen a single time; 4% belongs to the top ten. The sample was peripheral blood, taken 28 days after the second AZD1222 dose. The receptors derive from an adult who received the AZD1222 COVID-19 vaccine. The CDR3 runs from the conserved cysteine through the conserved F or W.

v_call: TRBV5-1
j_call: TRBJ2-3
cdr3_aa: CASTRRQGGGGTDTQYF

v_call: TRBV7-6
j_call: TRBJ2-5
cdr3_aa: CASSLLPGAGETQYF

v_call: TRBV6-2/TRBV6-3
j_call: TRBJ2-1
cdr3_aa: CASSLGTSGVGQQFF

v_call: TRBV5-4
j_call: TRBJ2-7
cdr3_aa: CASSQESSSEQYF

v_call: TRBV28
j_call: TRBJ1-2
cdr3_aa: CASSLSPLRNGYTF

v_call: TRBV11-1
j_call: TRBJ1-3
cdr3_aa: CASSGLQGVGNTIYF

v_call: TRBV19
j_call: TRBJ1-5
cdr3_aa: CASSLTVFNQPQHF

v_call: TRBV7-8
j_call: TRBJ1-5
cdr3_aa: CASGQPQHF

v_call: TRBV4-2
j_call: TRBJ1-2
cdr3_aa: CASSQVSSAANYGYTF

v_call: TRBV6-2/TRBV6-3
j_call: TRBJ2-7
cdr3_aa: CASSYGDSAYEQYF

v_call: TRBV6-5
j_call: TRBJ1-1
cdr3_aa: CASKLEGYTEAFF

v_call: TRBV4-2
j_call: TRBJ2-3
cdr3_aa: CASSQEAVAGGPTDTQYF

v_call: TRBV6-6
j_call: TRBJ2-5
cdr3_aa: CASSRGGGGPKETQYF

v_call: TRBV28
j_call: TRBJ2-7
cdr3_aa: CASTPTGGYEQYF

v_call: TRBV15
j_call: TRBJ2-7
cdr3_aa: CATSRGAGGSEQYF

v_call: TRBV5-1
j_call: TRBJ1-1
cdr3_aa: CASRTETNTEAFF

v_call: TRBV6-4
j_call: TRBJ1-1
cdr3_aa: CASSETGNTEAFF

v_call: TRBV2
j_call: TRBJ2-7
cdr3_aa: CASSSTYEQYF

v_call: TRBV7-7
j_call: TRBJ1-5
cdr3_aa: CASSLTEDQPQHF

v_call: TRBV18
j_call: TRBJ1-1
cdr3_aa: CASSPGRGMNTEAFF

v_call: TRBV6-6
j_call: TRBJ1-4
cdr3_aa: CASSYWAGSREKLFF

v_call: TRBV29-1
j_call: TRBJ2-1
cdr3_aa: CSVERRDREYNEQFF

v_call: TRBV3-1/TRBV3-2
j_call: TRBJ2-2
cdr3_aa: CASNLSGGRGTGELFF

v_call: TRBV7-2
j_call: TRBJ2-3
cdr3_aa: CASTSFRGTQYF

v_call: TRBV28
j_call: TRBJ1-2
cdr3_aa: CASGNSHLTANYGYTF

v_call: TRBV3-1/TRBV3-2
j_call: TRBJ2-3
cdr3_aa: CASSQDVAGGTQYF

v_call: TRBV4-1
j_call: TRBJ2-1
cdr3_aa: CASSQYEGSYNEQFF

v_call: TRBV6-6
j_call: TRBJ1-3
cdr3_aa: CASSFPGAQGNTIYF

v_call: TRBV4-2
j_call: TRBJ1-1
cdr3_aa: CASSPTVNTEAFF

v_call: TRBV10-3
j_call: TRBJ1-2
cdr3_aa: CAISGRGTGVGNNGYTF

v_call: TRBV10-3
j_call: TRBJ1-3
cdr3_aa: CAISDRGSSGNTIYF

v_call: TRBV5-1
j_call: TRBJ2-3
cdr3_aa: CASSLEPSGSTDTQYF

v_call: TRBV28
j_call: TRBJ2-1
cdr3_aa: CASSSGVFYEQFF

v_call: TRBV7-9
j_call: TRBJ1-6
cdr3_aa: CAGAGTGNSPLHF

v_call: TRBV6-2/TRBV6-3
j_call: TRBJ2-1
cdr3_aa: CASSSGTSGRPEDEQFF

v_call: TRBV24-1
j_call: TRBJ2-2
cdr3_aa: CATSSGGTNTGELFF

v_call: TRBV3-1/TRBV3-2
j_call: TRBJ2-1
cdr3_aa: CASSRRLAGGYNEQFF

v_call: TRBV12-5
j_call: TRBJ2-7
cdr3_aa: CASGLVSWSYEQYF

v_call: TRBV4-3
j_call: TRBJ1-2
cdr3_aa: CASSLNRAANYGYTF

v_call: TRBV7-3
j_call: TRBJ1-3
cdr3_aa: CASSLTGSGNTIYF

v_call: TRBV7-2
j_call: TRBJ1-2
cdr3_aa: CASLRGGTNYGYTF

v_call: TRBV2
j_call: TRBJ2-5
cdr3_aa: CARSGGGAQETQYF

v_call: TRBV2
j_call: TRBJ1-5
cdr3_aa: CASSLQGDSNQPQHF

v_call: TRBV2
j_call: TRBJ1-1
cdr3_aa: CASSDRDRANTEAFF

v_call: TRBV19
j_call: TRBJ2-1
cdr3_aa: CASTPGTGFSYNEQFF

v_call: TRBV7-8
j_call: TRBJ2-7
cdr3_aa: CASSSYSGRTISYEQYF

v_call: TRBV29-1
j_call: TRBJ1-1
cdr3_aa: CSVWAVGSEAFF

v_call: TRBV7-9
j_call: TRBJ1-1
cdr3_aa: CASSPRTSGMNTEAFF

v_call: TRBV19
j_call: TRBJ2-2
cdr3_aa: CASRGMSGELFF

v_call: TRBV7-9
j_call: TRBJ1-4
cdr3_aa: CATRDNHEKLFF

v_call: TRBV13
j_call: TRBJ1-4
cdr3_aa: CASSSGTTGKLFF